The rows below give T cell receptor beta chains drawn from one sample of a study of cytomegalovirus exposure and HLA in healthy donors. The table came from immunoSEQ multiplex PCR; TCRdb's copy has only in-frame clones and leaves some out. Among roughly 190,000 clones listed, approximately 85% were seen once. Sequencing was done on a sample of PBMCs. These receptors were collected from a woman aged 18-29 years in good health and CMV-seronegative. Both conserved end residues are part of each CDR3. Each record gives: J gene, D gene, clone size, V gene, CDR3 DNA, CDR3 protein. A D gene is named only where the DNA matches it firmly. Only some rows state a clone size, as once, few, many or a class for expanded clones.

>TRBJ2-1|NA|NA|TRBV6-5
TGTGCCAGCAGTGAAGTGACTCGCGTTGAGCAGTTCTTC
CASSEVTRVEQFF
>TRBJ2-2|TRBD2|NA|TRBV15
TGTGCCACCAGCTTAATGGGAGGGGCCGGGGAGCTGTTTTTT
CATSLMGGAGELFF
>TRBJ1-1|TRBD1|NA|TRBV5-1
TGCGCCAGCAGCATCGGGACAGCTAACACTGAAGCTTTCTTT
CASSIGTANTEAFF
>TRBJ1-1|TRBD1|NA|TRBV6-5
TGTGCCAGCAGGACCGGACAGGGTAACACTGAAGCTTTCTTT
CASRTGQGNTEAFF
>TRBJ2-1|NA|NA|TRBV2
TGTGCCAGCAGTGAGGGAGAAGTCAATGAGCAGTTCTTC
CASSEGEVNEQFF
>TRBJ2-5|NA|NA|TRBV27
TGTGCCAGCAGTTTATCGAGGCTGGTAGAGACCCAGTACTTC
CASSLSRLVETQYF
>TRBJ2-7|NA|NA|TRBV6-5
TGTGCCAGTTCGCGTACCTACGAGCAGTACTTC
CASSRTYEQYF
>TRBJ1-1|NA|few|TRBV4-1
TGCGCCAGCAGCCAAGGGTCGCAGGGTGGGGTGAACACTGAAGCTTTCTTT
CASSQGSQGGVNTEAFF
>TRBJ1-1|TRBD1|NA|TRBV15
TGTGCCACCCTGGACAGGACCAACACTGAAGCTTTCTTT
CATLDRTNTEAFF
>TRBJ1-5|NA|NA|TRBV15
TGTGCCATCGCCGTCCGGGGCAATCAGCCCCAGCATTTT
CAIAVRGNQPQHF
>TRBJ2-1|TRBD2|NA|TRBV7-9
TGTGCCAGCAGCGGTAGGACTAGCGGGATTAATGAGCAGTTCTTC
CASSGRTSGINEQFF
>TRBJ1-4|TRBD1|NA|TRBV13
TGTGCCAGCAGCTTCGGGACAGGGGGAGGAAATGAAAAACTGTTTTTT
CASSFGTGGGNEKLFF
>TRBJ2-2|TRBD2|NA|TRBV6-1
TGTGCCAGCGCGGGACTAGCGGGATCCGGGGAGCTGTTTTTT
CASAGLAGSGELFF
>TRBJ2-3|NA|NA|TRBV7-8
TGTGCCAGCAGCTTAGGGGCATCCCTTAGCACAGATACGCAGTATTTT
CASSLGASLSTDTQYF
>TRBJ1-1|NA|NA|TRBV5-1
TGCGCCAGCAGCTGGGGCGACAGGTACACTGAAGCTTTCTTT
CASSWGDRYTEAFF